This TCR beta chain comes out of a study of siplizumab effects on memory and regulatory T cells. About this clone itself: Its antigen is still unknown.

The study's findings and limits: Sequences that were alloreactive and traceable to unstimulated CD4+ memory cells were significantly reduced by siplizumab. The alloresponse seemed to draw substantially on naive T cells, which appeared more diverse than memory cells.

V dropped 1 base and J dropped 1 base, with 4 bases sitting between them. CDR1 is SNHLY and CDR2 is FYNNEI in the germline V gene. CDR3 length equals 13 residues. The protocol was immunoSEQ multiplex PCR, while the TCRdb copy is restricted to in-frame clones and leaves out a portion. The sample shows roughly 60,000 clones, roughly 93% of them seen only once. The origin of this receptor is a human donor in good health. Input material: CD8+ T cells sorted from blood. The chain combines TRBV2 with TRBJ1-1; no firm D call. Here the CDR3 DNA reads TGTGCCAGCAGTGAAGGGGGGAACACTGAAGCTTTCTTT. Its translation: CASSEGGNTEAFF.